This entry features one T cell receptor beta chain sequence. The record originates from a study of T cell changes during pregnancy in multiple sclerosis. Germline V lookup: CDR1 SGHAT, CDR2 FQDESV (reference sequence). The CDR3 has 15 amino acids. Trimming left V 5 bases short and J 0 bases short, with 11 bases between. Repertoires were generated with immunoSEQ multiplex PCR, while TCRdb's copy carries only in-frame clones and drops some. The data contain roughly 110,000 clones, approximately 90% of them singletons. This sequence joins TRBV11-1 and TRBJ2-1, with D perhaps TRBD1 (6 bases). This receptor was identified in a female donor with multiple sclerosis, enrolled in a pregnancy study. The source was peripheral blood, collected in the third trimester of pregnancy. The CDR3 region has the DNA TGTGCCAGCAGCCCGACAGGTTTCTCCTACAATGAGCAGTTCTTC. Protein sequence: CASSPTGFSYNEQFF.